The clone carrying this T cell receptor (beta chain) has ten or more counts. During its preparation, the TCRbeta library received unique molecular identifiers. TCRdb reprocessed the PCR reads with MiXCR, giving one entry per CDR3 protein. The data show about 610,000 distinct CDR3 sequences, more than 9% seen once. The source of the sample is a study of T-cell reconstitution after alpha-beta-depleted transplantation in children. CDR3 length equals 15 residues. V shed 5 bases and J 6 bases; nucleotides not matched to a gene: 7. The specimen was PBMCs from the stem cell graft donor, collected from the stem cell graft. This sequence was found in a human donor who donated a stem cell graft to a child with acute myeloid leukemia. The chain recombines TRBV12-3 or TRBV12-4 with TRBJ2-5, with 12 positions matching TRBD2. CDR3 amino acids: CASSARLAGEQTQYF. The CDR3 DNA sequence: TGTGCCAGCAGTGCCCGACTAGCGGGAGAACAGACCCAGTACTTC.